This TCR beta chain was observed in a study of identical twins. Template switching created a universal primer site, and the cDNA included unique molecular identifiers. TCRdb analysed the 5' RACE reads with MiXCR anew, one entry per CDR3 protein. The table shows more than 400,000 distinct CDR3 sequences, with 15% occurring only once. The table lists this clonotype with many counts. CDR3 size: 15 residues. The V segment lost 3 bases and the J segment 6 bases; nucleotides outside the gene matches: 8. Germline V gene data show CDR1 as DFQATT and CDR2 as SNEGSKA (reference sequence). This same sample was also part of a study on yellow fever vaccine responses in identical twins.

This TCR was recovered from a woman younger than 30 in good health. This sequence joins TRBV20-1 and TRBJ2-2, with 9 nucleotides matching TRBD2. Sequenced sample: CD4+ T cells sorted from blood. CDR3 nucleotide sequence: TGCAGTGCTAGGGTCGCTAGCGGGATCTCCGGGGAGCTGTTTTTT. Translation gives CSARVASGISGELFF.